The rows below give T cell receptor beta chains drawn from one sample of a study of blood T cells in healthy people across ages. In TCRdb, the 5' RACE reads were re-called with MiXCR into one record per CDR3 protein. In the table there are about 650,000 distinct CDR3 sequences, approximately 29% of which are singletons. The source material was blood. The receptors were gathered from a woman older than 75 in good health. Both conserved end residues are part of each CDR3. D genes are given only for firm matches. Clone size appears in some rows only: once, few, many, or a class for an expanded clone.

J,D,size,V,DNA,CDR3
TRBJ2-3,-,many,TRBV9,TGTGCCAGCAGCGTAGGGCCGACGAGCACAGATACGCAGTATTTT,CASSVGPTSTDTQYF
TRBJ1-1,TRBD1,-,TRBV9,TGTGCCAGCAGCGTAGATGGGACAGAGAACACTGAAGCTTTCTTT,CASSVDGTENTEAFF
TRBJ2-7,-,-,TRBV20-1,TGCAGTGCCCCGCTCCCGGGAGAATACGAGCAGTACTTC,CSAPLPGEYEQYF
TRBJ1-1,-,many,TRBV4-2,TGTGCCAGCAGCCCCGGGTTCCAGAGGAACACTGAAGCTTTCTTT,CASSPGFQRNTEAFF
TRBJ2-3,-,-,TRBV7-2,TGTGCCAGCAGCTTAGCACTAACTAGCACAGATACGCAGTATTTT,CASSLALTSTDTQYF
TRBJ2-3,-,few,TRBV7-2,TGTGCCAGCAGCTTACCCTACAGCACAGATACGCAGTATTTT,CASSLPYSTDTQYF
TRBJ2-1,TRBD2,-,TRBV20-1,TGCAGTGCTCGCGGGAGGGCCTCTTACAATGAGCAGTTCTTC,CSARGRASYNEQFF
TRBJ2-4,TRBD1,-,TRBV20-1,TGCAGTGCCAGCCGACAGGGATCCACCAAAAACATTCAGTACTTC,CSASRQGSTKNIQYF
TRBJ2-7,-,many,TRBV7-7,TGTGCTAGCAGCCGACAGGAATCCTCTTCCGAGCAGTACTTC,CASSRQESSSEQYF
TRBJ1-6,-,-,TRBV20-1,TGCAGTGCTAGTCCCAGGTTAGGGTCACCCCTCCACTTT,CSASPRLGSPLHF
TRBJ2-5,-,few,TRBV29-1,TGCAGCGTTGGTCGGCTAGAAGAGACCCAGTACTTC,CSVGRLEETQYF
TRBJ1-1,TRBD1,-,TRBV14,TGTGCCAGCAGCCAGTACAGGGGAGCACTGGGAGCTTTCTTT,CASSQYRGALGAFF
TRBJ2-1,TRBD2,-,TRBV20-1,TGCAGTGCTACCCCTGGAACTAGCGGCGGTTACAATGAGCAGTTCTTC,CSATPGTSGGYNEQFF
TRBJ2-7,-,many,TRBV5-1,TGCGCCAGCAGCTTTGACAGGATATCCTACGAGCAGTACTTC,CASSFDRISYEQYF
TRBJ1-2,-,many,TRBV5-6,TGTGCCAGCAGCTTTGGAGTGAACCCCTATGACACCTTC,CASSFGVNPYDTF
TRBJ1-1,-,many,TRBV6-1,TGTGCCAGCAGTGAGTCTCCGGCGAACACTGAAGCTTTCTTT,CASSESPANTEAFF
TRBJ2-3,TRBD2,-,TRBV20-1,TGCAGTGCTAGAGATGAGGGAGCGGGGGCAGACACAGATACGCAGTATTTT,CSARDEGAGADTDTQYF
TRBJ2-5,-,-,TRBV3-1,TGTGCCAGCAGCCAAGAGGCCATCTACAATGAGCAGTACTTC,CASSQEAIYNEQYF
TRBJ2-2,-,-,TRBV7-9,TGTGCCAGCAGCTTAGGAGGGGGTATGGCCGGGGAGCTGTTTTTT,CASSLGGGMAGELFF
TRBJ2-5,TRBD2,many,TRBV20-1,TGCAGTGCACCACCCCAGCGGGGGGCCCAAGAGACCCAGTACTTC,CSAPPQRGAQETQYF
TRBJ2-3,TRBD1,-,TRBV12-3/TRBV12-4,TGTGCCAGCAGTCCCCGGGACAGGGCGACGACAGATACGCAGTATTTT,CASSPRDRATTDTQYF
TRBJ2-7,-,-,TRBV29-1,TGCAGCGTTGAACAGGGTGCCGAGCAGTACTTC,CSVEQGAEQYF
TRBJ1-1,-,few,TRBV6-2/TRBV6-3,TGTGCCAGCAGTTACTCCGGACGGGTTGAAGCTTTCTTT,CASSYSGRVEAFF
TRBJ2-1,-,many,TRBV6-2/TRBV6-3,TGTGCCATTCGTGAGGGGGGAAGCTACAATGAGCAGTTCTTC,CAIREGGSYNEQFF
TRBJ1-5,-,-,TRBV19,TGTGCCAGTAGTATGGGACGGAATAGCAATCAGCCCCAGCATTTT,CASSMGRNSNQPQHF
TRBJ2-1,-,many,TRBV7-9,TGTGCCAGCAATCCTAGCCAGAGCTCCTACAATGAGCAGTTCTTC,CASNPSQSSYNEQFF
TRBJ2-1,-,-,TRBV7-8,TGTGCCAGCAGCATCCGGGACCAGCCCTGCGGTGAGCAGTTCTTC,CASSIRDQPCGEQFF
TRBJ2-7,TRBD1,few,TRBV19,TGTGCCAGTAGTATTGGGACAGGCTCCTACGAGCAGTACTTC,CASSIGTGSYEQYF
TRBJ1-1,TRBD1,few,TRBV27,TGTGCCAGCAGTTTCGGGACAGGGGGCCTTGACACTGAAGCTTTCTTT,CASSFGTGGLDTEAFF